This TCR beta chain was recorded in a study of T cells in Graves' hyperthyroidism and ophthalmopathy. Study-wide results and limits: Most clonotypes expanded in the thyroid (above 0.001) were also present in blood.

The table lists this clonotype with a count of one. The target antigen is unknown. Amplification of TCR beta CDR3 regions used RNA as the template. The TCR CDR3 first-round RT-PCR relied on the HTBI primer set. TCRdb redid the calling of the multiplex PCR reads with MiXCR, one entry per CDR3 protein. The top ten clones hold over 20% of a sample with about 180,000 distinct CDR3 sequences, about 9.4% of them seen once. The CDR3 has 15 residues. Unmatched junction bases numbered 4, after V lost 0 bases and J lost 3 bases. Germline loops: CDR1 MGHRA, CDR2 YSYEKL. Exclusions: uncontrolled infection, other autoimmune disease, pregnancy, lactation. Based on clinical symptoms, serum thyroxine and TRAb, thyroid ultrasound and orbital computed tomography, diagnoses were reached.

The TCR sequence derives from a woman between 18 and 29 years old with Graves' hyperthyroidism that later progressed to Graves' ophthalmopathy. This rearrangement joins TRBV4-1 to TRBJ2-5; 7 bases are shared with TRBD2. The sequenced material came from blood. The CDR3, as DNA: TGCGCCAGCAGCCAAGATTGGGCGGGAGAAGAGACCCAGTACTTC. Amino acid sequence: CASSQDWAGEETQYF.